The clone carrying this T cell receptor beta chain was found once. No antigen is known for it. The study recruited healthy Caucasian donors from Russia who were aged about 6 to 100. This sample was taken from a study of blood T cells in healthy people across ages. The study's findings and limits: Diversity was higher, and naive CD4+ cells more numerous, in long-lived donors than in aged donors. Researchers report that TCR beta diversity correlated strongly with naive T cell percentage.

Then a second PCR, running about 6 to 12 cycles, was carried out with a sample-barcoded 5' primer and a J-beta primer mix. TCRdb reanalysed the 5' RACE reads using MiXCR and keeps one entry per CDR3 protein. The profile shows roughly 1,500,000 distinct CDR3 sequences, about 43% of them singletons. Sample: blood. This sequence was found in a young woman in good health.

The CDR3 sequence is CASSIGLLYTEAFF. CDR3 coding DNA: TGTGCCAGCAGCATCGGGTTATTGTACACTGAAGCTTTCTTT. The V call is TRBV11-2, the J call TRBJ1-1; D remains unclear. Trimming took off 5 bases at V and 3 bases at J, with 13 bases between the two ends. The CDR3 contains 14 residues. In germline, CDR1 is SGHAT, CDR2 FQNNGV. The entire variable domain, with the rest obtained from reference TRBV11-2 and TRBJ1-1, is as follows: EAGVAQSPRYKIIEKRQSVAFWCNPISGHATLYWYQQILGQGPKLLIQFQNNGVVDDSQLPKDRFSAERLKGVDSTLKIQPAKLEDSAVYLCASSIGLLYTEAFFGQGTRLTVV.